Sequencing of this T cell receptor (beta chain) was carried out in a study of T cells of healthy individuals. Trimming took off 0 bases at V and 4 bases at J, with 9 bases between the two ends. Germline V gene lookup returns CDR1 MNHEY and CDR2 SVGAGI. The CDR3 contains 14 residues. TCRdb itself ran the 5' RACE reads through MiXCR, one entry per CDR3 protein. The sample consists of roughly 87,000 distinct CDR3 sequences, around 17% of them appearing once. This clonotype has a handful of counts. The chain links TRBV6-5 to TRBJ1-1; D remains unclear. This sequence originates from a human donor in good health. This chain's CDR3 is CASSYSRGTTEAFF. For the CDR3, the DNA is TGTGCCAGCAGTTACTCGCGGGGAACCACTGAAGCTTTCTTT.